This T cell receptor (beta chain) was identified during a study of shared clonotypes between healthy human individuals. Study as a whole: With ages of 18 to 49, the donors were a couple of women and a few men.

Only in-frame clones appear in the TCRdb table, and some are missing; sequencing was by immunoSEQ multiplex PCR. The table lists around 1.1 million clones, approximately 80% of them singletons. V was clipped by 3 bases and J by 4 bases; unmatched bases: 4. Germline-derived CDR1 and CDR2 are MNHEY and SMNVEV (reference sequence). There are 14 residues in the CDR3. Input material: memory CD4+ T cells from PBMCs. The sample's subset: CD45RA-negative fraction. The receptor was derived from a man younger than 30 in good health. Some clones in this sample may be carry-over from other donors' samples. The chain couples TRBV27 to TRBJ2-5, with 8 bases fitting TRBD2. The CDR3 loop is CASSFGGAGETQYF. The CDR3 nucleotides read TGTGCCAGCAGTTTCGGGGGGGCAGGAGAGACCCAGTACTTC.